The next 32 T cell receptor beta chains were all read from a single sample in a study of metastatic and nonmetastatic thyroid tumors. No patient received treatment before thyroid surgery. Via MiXCR, TCRdb re-called the PCR reads. The repertoire holds 30,000 to 35,000 clones, roughly 20% seen once, with over 2.5% in the top ten. The sample taken for sequencing was tumor tissue. The receptors come from a male donor with papillary thyroid cancer or a benign thyroid nodule (not recorded which). Some clones in this sample may be carry-over from other donors' samples.

This clone was observed a handful of times. The rearrangement links TRBV12-3 or TRBV12-4 to TRBJ1-2, with D possibly being TRBD1 (6 bases). The CDR3 sequence is 14 residues long. Trimming stripped 0 bases from V and 4 bases from J, with 9 bases between. The CDR3 DNA reads TGTGCCAGCAGTTTAGCGGGGGCCGGCTATGGCTACACCTTC. Translating it yields CASSLAGAGYGYTF.

In this sample, this clone turned up a few times. The CDR3 DNA sequence: TGTGCCAGCAGCCAATTAACGGATGGCTACACCTTC. Residues: CASSQLTDGYTF. V is TRBV14 and J is TRBJ1-2; D remains ambiguous. The CDR3 runs to 12 residues. Germline V gene lookup returns CDR1 SGHDN and CDR2 FVKESK. Trimming stripped 2 bases from V and 6 bases from J, with 7 bases between.

Within the sample, this clone is medium-sized. J is TRBJ2-7 and V is TRBV7-9, with 13 bases identical to TRBD2. This CDR3 comprises 16 residues. In germline, CDR1 is SEHNR, CDR2 FQNEAQ (reference sequence). Losses at the gene ends were 4 bases for V and 1 base for J; bases not matched to a gene: 4. The CDR3 loop reads CASSYRLAGGSYEQYF. In nucleotides, the CDR3 is TGTGCCAGCAGCTATAGACTAGCGGGAGGTTCCTACGAGCAGTACTTC. The full variable domain, rest sourced from reference TRBV7-9 and TRBJ2-7, is DTGVSQNPRHKITKRGQNVTFRCDPISEHNRLYWYRQTLGQGPEFLTYFQNEAQLEKSRLLSDRFSAERPKGSFSTLEIQRTEQGDSAMYLCASSYRLAGGSYEQYFGPGTRLTVT.

The rearrangement uses TRBV5-1 and TRBJ2-5, with D possibly matching TRBD1 (6 bases). CDR1 and CDR2 (germline): SGHRS, YFSETQ. The CDR3 has 16 amino acids. V was shortened by 7 bases and J by 7 bases, with 26 bases between the two germline ends. The CDR3 region has the DNA TGCGCCAGCGCCCAGTCCGGCGCGCAGTTCAGGGGGACCCAGTACTTC. Its protein product is CASAQSGAQFRGTQYF.

This clone was found many times. This sequence joins TRBV28 and TRBJ1-2, with TRBD1 matching 8 bases. This CDR3 has 15 residues. J lost 4 bases, V lost 2 bases, and 6 bases had no gene match. CDR1 is MDHEN and CDR2 is SYDVKM in the germline V gene. DNA of the CDR3: TGTGCCAGCAGTTTACCTCAGGGGGCCCGCTATGGCTACACCTTC. Its translation is CASSLPQGARYGYTF.

This clone was detected many times. The CDR3 sequence is CAWSVLQGGYEQYF. CDR3 DNA: TGTGCCTGGAGTGTACTACAGGGGGGTTACGAGCAGTACTTC. This rearrangement joins TRBV30 to TRBJ2-7, with 8 bases identical to TRBD1. With 0 bases clipped from V and 4 bases from J, the junction kept 5 bases outside the gene matches. CDR1 is GTSNPN, CDR2 SVGIG, per germline (reference sequence). There are 14 residues in the CDR3.

This clone was recorded many times. The chain combines TRBV20-1 with TRBJ1-2; 7 bases agree with TRBD1. This CDR3 spans 14 amino acids. Per germline, CDR1 DFQATT and CDR2 SNEGSKA (reference sequence). V was pared by 2 bases and J by 2 bases, with 5 bases of the junction left unmatched. CDR3: CSARYQGGNYGYTF. The DNA of the CDR3 is TGCAGTGCTAGATACCAGGGGGGCAACTATGGCTACACCTTC.

The rearrangement uses TRBV20-1 and TRBJ2-7, with 10 bases fitting TRBD1. Germline V lookup: CDR1 DFQATT, CDR2 SNEGSKA (reference sequence). The CDR3 contains 17 residues. Trimming removed 1 base from V and 3 bases from J; junction bases left unmatched: 12. CDR3 amino acids: CSARGQPGQGTLYEQYF. The CDR3, as DNA: TGCAGTGCTAGAGGTCAACCGGGACAGGGGACCCTCTACGAGCAGTACTTC.

This clone has a count of ten or more. V and J are TRBV20-1 and TRBJ2-5, with D uncertain. The CDR3 is 12 amino acids. CDR1 is DFQATT and CDR2 is SNEGSKA in the germline V gene (reference sequence). Trimming took 4 bases from V and 1 from J, leaving 7 bases between them. CDR3 amino acids: CSAKESQETQYF. The CDR3 region has the DNA TGCAGTGCTAAAGAGAGCCAAGAGACCCAGTACTTC.

This clone was seen many times. This chain links TRBV6-1 with TRBJ2-5; D may be TRBD2 (5 bases). The CDR3 runs 13 residues. Germline values: CDR1 MNHNS, CDR2 SASEGT. V was cut by 6 bases and J by 3 bases, with 11 bases left in between. CDR3 amino acids: CASSRTEKETQYF. DNA for the CDR3: TGTGCCAGCAGCCGGACTGAGAAAGAGACCCAGTACTTC.

This sequence joins TRBV2 and TRBJ1-1; 9 bases line up with TRBD1. This CDR3 spans 15 amino acids. The V gene end was trimmed by 4 bases and the J gene end by 3 bases; junction bases not matched to a gene: 6. Germline V lookup: CDR1 SNHLY, CDR2 FYNNEI. The chain's CDR3 is CASSGRQGVYTEAFF. CDR3 in DNA: TGTGCCAGCAGTGGTAGACAGGGGGTGTACACTGAAGCTTTCTTT. Full variable domain (rest looked up from reference TRBV2 and TRBJ1-1): EPEVTQTPSHQVTQMGQEVILRCVPISNHLYFYWYRQILGQKVEFLVSFYNNEISEKSEIFDDQFSVERPDGSNFTLKIRSTKLEDSAMYFCASSGRQGVYTEAFFGQGTRLTVV.

This clone was recorded once. J is TRBJ2-2 and V is TRBV11-2, with TRBD2 identical over 9 bases. The ends lost 11 bases at V and 4 bases at J; junction bases unmatched: 17. Germline loops: CDR1 SGHAT, CDR2 FQNNGV. CDR3 length: 17 residues. The CDR3 sequence is CAWSVWVAGAATGELFF. CDR3 in DNA: TGTGCCTGGAGTGTATGGGTAGCGGGAGCGGCCACCGGGGAGCTGTTTTTT. Supplemented by reference TRBV11-2 and TRBJ2-2, the full variable domain reads EAGVAQSPRYKIIEKRQSVAFWCNPISGHATLYWYQQILGQGPKLLIQFQNNGVVDDSQLPKDRFSAERLKGVDSTLKIQPAKLEDSAVYLCAWSVWVAGAATGELFFGEGSRLTVL.

This clone was seen at least ten times. The chain links TRBV11-2 to TRBJ2-4; no reliable D call. This CDR3 contains 14 residues. Germline assignment: CDR1 SGHAT and CDR2 FQNNGV. Trimming removed 0 bases at V and 1 base at J, with 4 bases between. CDR3 DNA: TGTGCCAGCAGCTTAGACACTGCCAAAAACATTCAGTACTTC. It specifies CASSLDTAKNIQYF.

This clone was seen ten or more times. The gene calls are TRBV18 and TRBJ1-5, with TRBD1 identical over 10 bases. Trimming cost V 5 bases and J 0 bases; bases outside gene matches: 10. Germline V gene lookup returns CDR1 KGHSH and CDR2 LQKENI. The CDR3 has 18 residues. The CDR3 loop is CASSSTGGTIYSNQPQHF. DNA for the CDR3: TGTGCCAGCTCATCGACAGGGGGCACCATCTATAGCAATCAGCCCCAGCATTTT.

The sample holds many counts of this clone. The genes are TRBV19 and TRBJ2-1; 9 bases agree with TRBD2. The CDR3 runs to 16 residues. From germline, CDR1 is LNHDA and CDR2 SQIVND (reference sequence). The junction had 8 bases not matched to a gene; V was cut back by 0 bases and J by 8 bases. CDR3 in amino acids: CASSIDLTSGYYEQFF. CDR3 nucleotides: TGTGCCAGTAGTATAGATCTCACTAGCGGGTACTATGAGCAGTTCTTC.

This clone was counted at least ten times. The chain joins TRBV19 to TRBJ2-1; 14 nucleotides agree with TRBD2. Looked up from germline, CDR1 is LNHDA and CDR2 is SQIVND (reference sequence). This CDR3 contains 18 residues. Trimming at V came to 4 bases and at J to 2 bases, leaving 7 bases not matched to a gene. This CDR3 is CASSRGTSGRGPYNEQFF. In nucleotides, the CDR3 is TGTGCCAGTAGTAGGGGGACTAGCGGGAGAGGACCCTACAATGAGCAGTTCTTC. Full variable domain (missing parts from reference TRBV19 and TRBJ2-1): DGGITQSPKYLFRKEGQNVTLSCEQNLNHDAMYWYRQDPGQGLRLIYYSQIVNDFQKGDIAEGYSVSREKKESFPLTVTSAQKNPTAFYLCASSRGTSGRGPYNEQFFGPGTRLTVL.

The V and J genes are TRBV12-3 or TRBV12-4 and TRBJ1-3; the D gene is possibly TRBD1 (5 bases). The V end lost 8 bases, the J end lost 4 bases, and 15 bases lay between the germline ends. This CDR3 comprises 14 residues. The CDR3 DNA reads TGTGCCAGCGGAAGAGGGGTTTCCGGAAACACCATATATTTT. This gives the protein CASGRGVSGNTIYF.

This clone was recorded many times. This sequence joins TRBV20-1 and TRBJ2-1; the match to TRBD2 covers 12 bases. The CDR3 sequence is 15 residues long. Trimming at V came to 5 bases and at J to 7 bases, leaving 9 bases not matched to a gene. Germline CDR1 and CDR2: DFQATT and SNEGSKA (reference sequence). The DNA of the CDR3 is TGCAGTGCTCCTTCGACTAGCGGGAGTTTAAATGAGCAGTTCTTC. As protein: CSAPSTSGSLNEQFF.

This clone was seen repeatedly, ten times or more. Since a much larger clone is just one base distant, this may be a read error. Additional DNA sequences in this sample encode the identical CDR3. The chain has TRBV25-1 and TRBJ2-3; no clear D gene. The CDR3 extends over 12 amino acids. Trimming cost V 3 bases and J 6 bases, with 7 bases left between them. The germline V gene encodes CDR1 MGHDK and CDR2 SYGVNS. CDR3 sequence: CASSEFGDTQYF. CDR3 nucleotide sequence: TGTGCCAGCAGTGAGTTTGGCGATACGCAGTATTTT. Variable domain in full (rest from reference TRBV25-1 and TRBJ2-3): EADIYQTPRYLVIGTGKKITLECSQTMGHDKMYWYQQDPGMELHLIHYSYGVNSTEKGDLSSESTVSRIRTEHFPLTLESARPSHTSQYLCASSEFGDTQYFGPGTRLTVL.

In this sample, this clone turned up many times. The chain carries TRBV6-1 and TRBJ1-4, with D unresolved. V dropped 6 bases and J dropped 5 bases, with 13 bases sitting between them. Germline V gene data show CDR1 as MNHNS and CDR2 as SASEGT. The CDR3 runs 14 residues. For the CDR3, the DNA is TGTGCCAGCAGGAGGGCGATTGGGAATGAAAAACTGTTTTTT. This encodes CASRRAIGNEKLFF.

This clone has more than one count but fewer than ten. The chain uses TRBV28 and TRBJ2-7; D may be TRBD1 (7 bases). The germline gives CDR1 MDHEN, CDR2 SYDVKM. The V gene lost 5 bases and the J gene lost 7 bases, with 21 bases spanning the gap. There are 15 residues in the CDR3. The CDR3: CASSPGGKGGSEQYF. The DNA for the CDR3 is TGTGCCAGCAGTCCCGGCGGGAAAGGGGGCTCAGAGCAGTACTTC.

Judged by abundance, this clone is medium-sized (0.01 to 0.1%). The chain recombines TRBV6-2 or TRBV6-3 with TRBJ2-2, with D perhaps matching TRBD1 (5 bases). Per the germline V gene, CDR1 is MNHEY and CDR2 is SVGEGT. This CDR3 is built from 15 residues. V lost 5 bases and J 4 bases, leaving 14 bases between the germline ends. CDR3 in amino acids: CASSPHSQVTGELFF. The CDR3 DNA reads as TGTGCCAGCAGTCCGCATTCACAGGTCACCGGGGAGCTGTTTTTT.

This clone is medium-sized in the sample. The gene calls are TRBV20-1 and TRBJ2-7, with D tentatively TRBD2 (5 bases). Trimming stripped 3 bases from V and 4 bases from J, with 13 bases between. This CDR3 is built from 13 residues. CDR1 is DFQATT, CDR2 SNEGSKA, per germline (reference sequence). CDR3 region: CSASTAAEYEQYF. DNA for the CDR3: TGCAGTGCTAGTACAGCGGCAGAGTACGAGCAGTACTTC.

This clone was counted at least ten times. In the same sample, other DNA sequences code for this CDR3. The J gene is TRBJ1-2, the V gene TRBV20-1; D is ambiguous. The CDR3 loop spans 12 amino acids. CDR1 and CDR2 (germline): DFQATT, SNEGSKA (reference sequence). V shed 3 bases and J shed 1 base, with 6 bases lying between them. This CDR3 reads CSARTDNYGYTF. The CDR3 DNA reads TGCAGTGCTAGGACGGATAACTATGGCTACACCTTC.

Note on this clone: One end of the junction does not line up with germline, which may come from a read error. The rearrangement joins TRBV6-5 to TRBJ2-1, with D possibly TRBD1 on 5 matching bases. The CDR3 is 14 residues long. The germline V gene has CDR1 MNHEY and CDR2 SVGAGI. CDR3 in amino acids: CASSYQGAYNDQFF. The DNA of the CDR3 is TGTGCCAGCAGTTACCAGGGCGCCTACAATGATCAGTTCTTC.

This clone showed up many times. The genes are TRBV28 and TRBJ1-6; 7 bases line up with TRBD1. The germline V gene has CDR1 MDHEN and CDR2 SYDVKM. V shed 4 bases, J shed 6 bases, and the junction held 6 bases outside the gene matches. The CDR3 covers 15 residues. CDR3 bases: TGTGCCAGCAGTTACAGACAGGGCCTTAATTCACCCCTCCACTTT. Protein sequence: CASSYRQGLNSPLHF.

This clone has a count of ten or more. The chain recombines TRBV5-4 with TRBJ2-1, with 9 bases that match TRBD2. Germline assignment: CDR1 SGHNT and CDR2 YYREEE (reference sequence). The CDR3 is 19 amino acids. The J segment lost 3 bases and the V segment lost 6 bases, leaving 19 bases of the junction unmatched. The CDR3 sequence is CASTLGASGTGKNYNEQFF. The CDR3 coding sequence is TGTGCCAGCACCCTTGGGGCTAGCGGGACTGGAAAGAACTACAATGAGCAGTTCTTC.

This clone was observed a single time. The rearrangement links TRBV11-2 to TRBJ2-1, with 7 bases that match TRBD1. The CDR3 has 15 amino acids. Germline values: CDR1 SGHAT, CDR2 FQNNGV. The V gene end was trimmed by 5 bases and the J gene end by 6 bases; junction bases not matched to a gene: 10. CDR3 amino acids: CASSPEDRLGNEQFF. CDR3 bases: TGTGCCAGCAGCCCAGAGGACAGGCTGGGCAATGAGCAGTTCTTC. Supplemented by reference TRBV11-2 and TRBJ2-1, the full variable domain reads EAGVAQSPRYKIIEKRQSVAFWCNPISGHATLYWYQQILGQGPKLLIQFQNNGVVDDSQLPKDRFSAERLKGVDSTLKIQPAKLEDSAVYLCASSPEDRLGNEQFFGPGTRLTVL.

Many counts were recorded for this clone. Compared with germline, one end of the junction differs, possibly owing to a read error. Additional DNA sequences in this sample encode the identical CDR3. V gene TRBV20-1 combines with J gene TRBJ1-6, with D perhaps matching TRBD1 (6 bases). Germline loops: CDR1 DFQATT, CDR2 SNEGSKA (reference sequence). This CDR3 is 14 amino acids long. CDR3 sequence: CSAGDRRYNSPLHF. The CDR3 coding sequence is TGCAGTGCTGGAGACAGGCGCTATAATTCACCCCTCCACTTT.

Many counts were recorded for this clone. The sample holds other DNA sequences that translate to the same CDR3. The gene calls are TRBV19 and TRBJ2-2, with 12 bases fitting TRBD2. The CDR3 totals 16 residues. J was trimmed by 4 bases and V by 6 bases; bases with no gene match: 6. CDR1 is LNHDA and CDR2 is SQIVND in the germline V gene (reference sequence). The CDR3 coding sequence is TGTGCCAGTAGCCCCTCGGGACTAGCGGGCACCGGGGAGCTGTTTTTT. Translating gives CASSPSGLAGTGELFF.

This clone is judged medium-sized. The gene calls are TRBV6-5 and TRBJ1-6, with TRBD1 identical over 7 bases. With 2 bases clipped from V and 5 bases from J, the junction kept 0 bases outside the gene matches. This CDR3 contains 14 residues. Per germline, CDR1 MNHEY and CDR2 SVGAGI. CDR3 bases: TGTGCCAGCAGTTACAGGGGGCATAATTCACCCCTCCACTTT. Its protein product is CASSYRGHNSPLHF.

The rearrangement links TRBV16 to TRBJ1-2, with D possibly matching TRBD1 (5 bases). This CDR3 has 16 amino acids. Trimming left V 4 bases short and J 0 bases short, with 15 bases between. From germline, CDR1 is KGHSY and CDR2 FQNENV. CDR3 region: CASSRRLGESNYGYTF. Written as DNA, the CDR3 is TGTGCCAGCAGCCGGAGGTTAGGGGAATCTAACTATGGCTACACCTTC.